This T cell receptor beta chain comes out of a study of T cell responses to AZD1222 COVID-19 vaccine. Assay: immunoSEQ multiplex PCR; the TCRdb copy retains only in-frame clones and omits some. The repertoire has some 130,000 clones, 80% to 90% of them found once; the top ten carry approximately 7%. The CDR3 is made up of 13 amino acids. V lost 1 base to trimming and J lost 4 bases; unmatched junction nucleotides: 4. Germline CDR1 reads GTSNPN; CDR2 reads SVGIG (reference sequence). The clonotype was recovered from an adult in good health. The source was peripheral blood, collected on day 0 of AZD1222 vaccination. V usage is TRBV30 and J usage is TRBJ2-7; 7 bases align to TRBD2. The CDR3, as DNA: TGTGCCTGGAGTGCGGGAGCGGGGTACGAGCAGTACTTC. This translates into CAWSAGAGYEQYF.